The rows below give T cell receptor beta chains drawn from one sample of a study of blood T cell repertoires in COVID-19. The protocol was immunoSEQ multiplex PCR, while the TCRdb copy is restricted to in-frame clones and leaves out a portion. Seen here are about 78,000 clones, 90% observed once, and the top ten hold 0.77%. Sequencing was performed on peripheral blood. Receptor source: a woman older than 75 with acute or convalescent COVID-19. The CDR3 runs from the conserved cysteine through the conserved F or W. D genes are given only for firm matches. A clone size is listed for some rows: how often the clone was seen (once, few, many), or a class if it is expanded.

abundance	d_gene	j_gene	v_gene	CDR3aa	CDR3nt
-	-	TRBJ2-1	TRBV9	CASSALEGGRANEQFF	TGTGCCAGCAGCGCCCTCGAGGGGGGGAGGGCCAATGAGCAGTTCTTC
-	TRBD2	TRBJ2-7	TRBV9	CASSVNPSGSYEQYF	TGTGCCAGCAGCGTAAACCCTAGCGGCTCCTACGAGCAGTACTTC
-	TRBD1	TRBJ2-7	TRBV18	CASSPLPPQGIAYEQYF	TGTGCCAGCTCACCACTCCCCCCACAGGGGATTGCCTACGAGCAGTACTTC
-	TRBD1	TRBJ1-5	TRBV28	CASRPGTGGSQPQHF	TGTGCCAGCAGACCCGGGACAGGGGGCTCACAGCCCCAGCATTTT
once	TRBD2	TRBJ2-3	TRBV6-2/TRBV6-3	CASSYGTSGNRDTQYF	TGTGCCAGCAGTTATGGGACTAGCGGGAACCGGGATACGCAGTATTTT
-	-	TRBJ2-7	TRBV18	CASSPPSSYEQYF	TGTGCCAGCTCACCACCGAGCTCCTACGAGCAGTACTTC
-	TRBD2	TRBJ2-7	TRBV28	CASSPETSGKKQYF	TGTGCCAGCAGTCCGGAGACTAGCGGGAAGAAGCAGTACTTC
-	-	TRBJ1-2	TRBV21-1	CASSKVAFYYGYTF	TGTGCCAGCAGCAAAGTGGCTTTCTACTATGGCTACACCTTC
-	-	TRBJ1-1	TRBV28	CASSLQGGGTEAFF	TGTGCCAGCAGCCTTCAGGGAGGGGGCACTGAAGCTTTCTTT
-	-	TRBJ2-7	TRBV19	CASSIDQQGAYEQYF	TGTGCCAGTAGTATAGACCAACAGGGCGCCTACGAGCAGTACTTC
-	TRBD2	TRBJ2-7	TRBV3-1/TRBV3-2	CASSPLASGTYEQYF	TGTGCCAGCAGCCCCCTCGCTAGCGGAACCTACGAGCAGTACTTC
-	-	TRBJ1-2	TRBV24-1	CASKAGYTF	TGTGCCTCTAAAGCTGGCTACACCTTC
-	TRBD2	TRBJ2-3	TRBV5-6	CASSRWTSGAFTDTQYF	TGTGCCAGCAGCCGGTGGACTAGCGGGGCCTTCACAGATACGCAGTATTTT
-	-	TRBJ1-1	TRBV19	CASSIAGEHSEAFF	TGTGCCAGTAGTATAGCAGGGGAACATTCTGAAGCTTTCTTT
-	-	TRBJ1-2	TRBV4-2	CASSQDTTTVLYGYTF	TGTGCCAGCAGCCAAGATACCACCACAGTTCTATATGGCTACACCTTC
-	-	TRBJ1-1	TRBV19	CASNRWGGPTEAFF	TGTGCCAGTAACCGTTGGGGGGGGCCCACTGAAGCTTTCTTT
-	-	TRBJ2-1	TRBV29-1	CSVGNPSHNNEQFF	TGCAGCGTTGGTAACCCCTCTCACAACAATGAGCAGTTCTTC
-	-	TRBJ1-1	TRBV13	CASSLGLLGRVNTEAFF	TGTGCCAGCAGCTTAGGCCTTCTAGGCAGGGTGAACACTGAAGCTTTCTTT
-	-	TRBJ2-6	TRBV19	CASSIEEGTGANVLTF	TGTGCCAGTAGTATAGAGGAGGGGACTGGGGCCAACGTCCTGACTTTC
few	-	TRBJ1-2	TRBV24-1	CATSRGDNYGYTF	TGTGCCACCAGTCGGGGGGACAACTATGGCTACACCTTC
-	-	TRBJ1-2	TRBV2	CASSEALEGTGYTF	TGTGCCAGCAGTGAAGCGTTGGAGGGTACAGGCTACACCTTC
-	-	TRBJ1-4	TRBV5-1	CASSMEPGNEKLFF	TGCGCCAGCAGTATGGAACCGGGTAATGAAAAACTGTTTTTT
-	TRBD2	TRBJ2-2	TRBV7-2	CASSLVASGGARTGELFF	TGTGCCAGCAGCTTAGTGGCTAGCGGGGGGGCCCGTACCGGGGAGCTGTTTTTT
-	-	TRBJ2-7	TRBV21-1	CASSPHRPDEQYF	TGTGCCAGCAGCCCCCACCGTCCAGACGAGCAGTACTTC
-	-	TRBJ1-5	TRBV5-1	CASSLDPTDQPQHF	TGCGCCAGCAGCTTAGACCCTACAGATCAGCCCCAGCATTTT
-	TRBD2	TRBJ2-7	TRBV5-1	CASSNGGAGYEQYF	TGCGCCAGCAGCAACGGGGGGGCTGGCTACGAGCAGTACTTC
-	TRBD2	TRBJ2-2	TRBV5-1	CASSQGLAGVAGELFF	TGCGCCAGCAGCCAGGGACTAGCGGGAGTCGCCGGGGAGCTGTTTTTT
once	-	TRBJ2-3	TRBV10-2	CASSGARRDGDTQYF	TGCGCCAGCAGTGGGGCGCGGCGGGATGGAGATACGCAGTATTTT
once	TRBD1	TRBJ1-5	TRBV10-3	CAISATGQGLGQPQHF	TGTGCCATCAGTGCCACGGGACAGGGGTTAGGTCAGCCCCAGCATTTT
-	TRBD1	TRBJ1-2	TRBV19	CASSVFPGQNNYGYTF	TGTGCCAGTAGTGTGTTTCCGGGACAGAATAACTATGGCTACACCTTC
-	-	TRBJ1-2	TRBV12-3/TRBV12-4	CATSAGVGGYTF	TGTGCCACCTCAGCGGGGGTGGGAGGCTACACCTTC
few	TRBD1	TRBJ2-2	TRBV2	CASTGQLNTGELFF	TGTGCCAGCACGGGACAGCTAAACACCGGGGAGCTGTTTTTT
-	TRBD2	TRBJ2-7	TRBV4-1	CASSPGGTSGYSYEQYF	TGCGCCAGCAGCCCAGGCGGGACTAGCGGTTATTCCTACGAGCAGTACTTC
-	TRBD1	TRBJ2-4	TRBV11-2	CASRFTGTGVENIQYF	TGTGCCAGCAGATTTACCGGGACAGGGGTCGAAAACATTCAGTACTTC
-	TRBD2	TRBJ2-5	TRBV13	CASSLGPGGQETQYF	TGTGCCAGCAGCTTAGGGCCGGGGGGCCAAGAGACCCAGTACTTC
-	TRBD2	TRBJ2-7	TRBV18	CASSPGTSGTYEQYF	TGTGCCAGCTCACCCGGGACTAGCGGGACCTACGAGCAGTACTTC
-	TRBD2	TRBJ2-5	TRBV11-2	CASSATSGKQETQYF	TGTGCCAGCAGCGCGACTAGCGGGAAACAAGAGACCCAGTACTTC
-	-	TRBJ1-1	TRBV10-3	CAISAGDDTEAFF	TGTGCCATCAGTGCCGGGGATGACACTGAAGCTTTCTTT
-	-	TRBJ1-1	TRBV28	CASRGGGQENTEAFF	TGTGCCAGCAGGGGGGGTGGGCAGGAAAACACTGAAGCTTTCTTT
-	-	TRBJ1-5	TRBV27	CASRSVIRNQPQHF	TGTGCCAGCAGGTCGGTTATTCGCAATCAGCCCCAGCATTTT
few	TRBD1	TRBJ1-6	TRBV5-8	CASSPDRRSFNSPLHF	TGTGCCAGCAGCCCGGACAGGCGATCCTTTAATTCACCCCTCCACTTT
-	TRBD2	TRBJ2-1	TRBV4-1	CASSPQREGPGNEQFF	TGCGCCAGCAGCCCCCAGCGGGAGGGCCCTGGTAATGAGCAGTTCTTC
-	-	TRBJ2-7	TRBV7-3	CASSLRGDYEQYF	TGTGCCAGCAGCTTAAGGGGGGACTACGAGCAGTACTTC
-	-	TRBJ2-5	TRBV5-1	CASSLAARGEGETQYF	TGCGCCAGCAGCTTGGCGGCCAGGGGGGAAGGAGAGACCCAGTACTTC
-	TRBD1	TRBJ2-7	TRBV19	CASGGIGGQGNEQYF	TGTGCCAGTGGAGGCATCGGGGGACAGGGTAACGAGCAGTACTTC
-	-	TRBJ2-2	TRBV4-1	CASSLRAQGGAGELFF	TGCGCCAGCAGCCTTCGCGCCCAGGGAGGAGCCGGGGAGCTGTTTTTT
once	-	TRBJ1-4	TRBV4-2	CASSPTYTTLWEKLFF	TGTGCCAGCAGCCCAACCTATACCACCCTCTGGGAAAAACTGTTTTTT
-	TRBD2	TRBJ2-7	TRBV7-9	CASSPGGAYEQYF	TGTGCCAGCAGCCCCGGGGGGGCCTACGAGCAGTACTTC
few	TRBD2	TRBJ2-7	TRBV5-1	CASSLGSGITDEQYF	TGCGCCAGCAGCTTGGGTAGCGGGATAACCGACGAGCAGTACTTC
-	-	TRBJ2-5	TRBV7-8	CASSLGAATLQETQYF	TGTGCCAGCAGCTTAGGGGCAGCAACCTTACAAGAGACCCAGTACTTC
-	-	TRBJ2-3	TRBV19	CASSSGTSDTQYF	TGTGCCAGTAGTAGCGGGACCTCAGATACGCAGTATTTT
-	-	TRBJ1-1	TRBV7-9	CASSLGRAGTLPLYF	TGTGCCAGCAGCTTGGGGCGGGCAGGGACTCTACCCCTCTACTTT
-	-	TRBJ2-4	TRBV21-1	CASSKTGREKAKNIQYF	TGTGCCAGCAGCAAAACCGGGAGAGAAAAAGCCAAAAACATTCAGTACTTC
once	-	TRBJ2-2	TRBV5-5	CASSLVGGRSTGELFF	TGTGCCAGCAGCTTGGTGGGGGGGCGGTCAACCGGGGAGCTGTTTTTT
few	TRBD1	TRBJ1-6	TRBV7-8	CASSSGQRSSYNSPLHF	TGTGCCAGCAGCTCGGGACAGAGGAGTTCCTATAATTCACCCCTCCACTTT
-	-	TRBJ2-5	TRBV7-2	CASSQADKQQETQYF	TGTGCCAGCAGCCAGGCTGACAAGCAACAAGAGACCCAGTACTTC
once	-	TRBJ2-1	TRBV24-1	CATSGSPDRQQFF	TGTGCCACCAGTGGCTCACCTGACAGACAGCAGTTCTTC
-	-	TRBJ1-5	TRBV5-1	CASSLDGTINQPQHF	TGCGCCAGCAGCTTGGATGGGACAATCAATCAGCCCCAGCATTTT